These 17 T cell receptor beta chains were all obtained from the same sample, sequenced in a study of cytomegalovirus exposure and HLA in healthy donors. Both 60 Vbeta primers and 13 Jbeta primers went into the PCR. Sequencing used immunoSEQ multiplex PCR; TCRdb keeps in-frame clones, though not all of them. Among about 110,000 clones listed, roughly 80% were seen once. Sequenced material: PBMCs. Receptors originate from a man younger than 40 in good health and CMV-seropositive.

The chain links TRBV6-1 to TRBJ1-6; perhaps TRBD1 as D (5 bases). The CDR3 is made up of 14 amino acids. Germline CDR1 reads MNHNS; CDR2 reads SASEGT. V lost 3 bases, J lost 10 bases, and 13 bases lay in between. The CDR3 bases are TGTGCCAGCAGTGACCCGCAGGGAGGGTCACCCCTCCACTTT. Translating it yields CASSDPQGGSPLHF.

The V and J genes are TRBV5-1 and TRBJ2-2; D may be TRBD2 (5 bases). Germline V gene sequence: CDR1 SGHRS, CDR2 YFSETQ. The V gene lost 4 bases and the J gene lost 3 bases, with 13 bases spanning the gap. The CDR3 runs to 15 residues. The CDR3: CASSPLGRDTGELFF. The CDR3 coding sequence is TGCGCCAGCAGCCCCCTTGGGCGGGACACCGGGGAGCTGTTTTTT. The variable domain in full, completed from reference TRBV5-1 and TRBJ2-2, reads KAGVTQTPRYLIKTRGQQVTLSCSPISGHRSVSWYQQTPGQGLQFLFEYFSETQRNKGNFPGRFSGRQFSNSRSEMNVSTLELGDSALYLCASSPLGRDTGELFFGEGSRLTVL.

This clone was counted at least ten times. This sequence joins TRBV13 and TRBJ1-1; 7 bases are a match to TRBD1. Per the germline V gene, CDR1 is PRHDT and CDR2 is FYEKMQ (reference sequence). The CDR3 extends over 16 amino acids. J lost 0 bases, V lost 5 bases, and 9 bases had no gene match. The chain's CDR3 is CASSANLQGMNTEAFF. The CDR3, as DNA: TGTGCCAGCAGCGCTAACCTACAGGGGATGAACACTGAAGCTTTCTTT.

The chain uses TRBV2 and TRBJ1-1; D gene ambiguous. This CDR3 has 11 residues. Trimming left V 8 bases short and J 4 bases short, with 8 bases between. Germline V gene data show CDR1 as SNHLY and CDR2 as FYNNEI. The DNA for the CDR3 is TGTGCCAGCGGGGAGCGCACTGAAGCTTTCTTT. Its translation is CASGERTEAFF. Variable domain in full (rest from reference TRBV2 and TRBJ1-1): EPEVTQTPSHQVTQMGQEVILRCVPISNHLYFYWYRQILGQKVEFLVSFYNNEISEKSEIFDDQFSVERPDGSNFTLKIRSTKLEDSAMYFCASGERTEAFFGQGTRLTVV.

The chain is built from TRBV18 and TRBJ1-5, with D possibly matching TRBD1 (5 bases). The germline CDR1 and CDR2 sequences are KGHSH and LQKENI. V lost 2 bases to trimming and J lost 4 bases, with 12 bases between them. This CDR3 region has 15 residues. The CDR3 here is CASSPGSGGNQPQHF. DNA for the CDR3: TGTGCCAGCTCACCAGGATCGGGGGGGAATCAGCCCCAGCATTTT.

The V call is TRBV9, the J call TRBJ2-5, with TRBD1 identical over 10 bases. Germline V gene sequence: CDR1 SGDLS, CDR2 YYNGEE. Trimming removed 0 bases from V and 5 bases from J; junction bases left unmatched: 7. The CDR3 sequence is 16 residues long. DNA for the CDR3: TGTGCCAGCAGCGTAGGGGACAGGGGAGGGGGCGAGACCCAGTACTTC. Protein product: CASSVGDRGGGETQYF. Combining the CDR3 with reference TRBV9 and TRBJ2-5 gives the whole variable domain DSGVTQTPKHLITATGQRVTLRCSPRSGDLSVYWYQQSLDQGLQFLIQYYNGEERAKGNILERFSAQQFPDLHSELNLSSLELGDSALYFCASSVGDRGGGETQYFGPGTRLLVL.

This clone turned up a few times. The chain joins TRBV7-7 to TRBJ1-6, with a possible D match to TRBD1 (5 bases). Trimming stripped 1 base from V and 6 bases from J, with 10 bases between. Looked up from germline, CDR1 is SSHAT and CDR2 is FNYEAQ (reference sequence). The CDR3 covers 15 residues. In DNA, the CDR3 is TGTGCCAGCAGCTTAGTATTAGGGGCTAATTCACCCCTCCACTTT. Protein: CASSLVLGANSPLHF. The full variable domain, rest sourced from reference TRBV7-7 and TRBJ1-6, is GAGVSQSPRYKVTKRGQDVTLRCDPISSHATLYWYQQALGQGPEFLTYFNYEAQPDKSGLPSDRFSAERPEGSISTLTIQRTEQRDSAMYRCASSLVLGANSPLHFGNGTRLTVT.

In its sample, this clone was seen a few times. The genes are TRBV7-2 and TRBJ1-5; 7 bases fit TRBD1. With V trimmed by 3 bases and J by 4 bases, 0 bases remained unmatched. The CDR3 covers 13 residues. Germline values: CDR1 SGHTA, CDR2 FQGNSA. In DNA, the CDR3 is TGTGCCAGCAGCTTCAGGGGGAATCAGCCCCAGCATTTT. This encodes CASSFRGNQPQHF.

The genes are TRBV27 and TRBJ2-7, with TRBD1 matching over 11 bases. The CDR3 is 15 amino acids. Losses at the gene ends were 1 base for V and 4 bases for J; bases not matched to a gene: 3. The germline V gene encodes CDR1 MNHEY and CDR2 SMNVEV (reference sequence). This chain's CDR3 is CASSLLGTGGYEQYF. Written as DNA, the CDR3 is TGTGCCAGCAGTTTATTAGGGACAGGGGGATACGAGCAGTACTTC.

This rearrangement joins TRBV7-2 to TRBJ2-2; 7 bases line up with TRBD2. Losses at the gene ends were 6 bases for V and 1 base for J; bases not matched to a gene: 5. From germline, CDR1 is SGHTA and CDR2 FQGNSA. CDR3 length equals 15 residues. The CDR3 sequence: CASSTLAGNTGELFF. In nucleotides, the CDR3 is TGTGCCAGCAGTACTTTAGCGGGGAACACCGGGGAGCTGTTTTTT. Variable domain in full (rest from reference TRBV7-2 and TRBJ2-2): GAGVSQSPSNKVTEKGKDVELRCDPISGHTALYWYRQSLGQGLEFLIYFQGNSAPDKSGLPSDRFSAERTGGSVSTLTIQRTQQEDSAVYLCASSTLAGNTGELFFGEGSRLTVL.

CDR3: CASSVAQGGNTEAFF. For the CDR3, the DNA is TGTGCCAGCAGCGTGGCCCAAGGGGGGAACACTGAAGCTTTCTTT. V gene TRBV9 combines with J gene TRBJ1-1, with D possibly TRBD1 on 6 matching bases. Trimming left V 2 bases short and J 1 base short, with 12 bases between. The germline V gene has CDR1 SGDLS and CDR2 YYNGEE. This CDR3 contains 15 residues.

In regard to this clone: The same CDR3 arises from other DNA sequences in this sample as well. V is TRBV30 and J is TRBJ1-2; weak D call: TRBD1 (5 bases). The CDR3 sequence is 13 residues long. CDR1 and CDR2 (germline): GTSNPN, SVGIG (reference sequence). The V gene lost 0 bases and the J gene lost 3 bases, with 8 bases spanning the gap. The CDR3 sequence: CAWSVPRDYGYTF. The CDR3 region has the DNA TGTGCCTGGAGTGTACCCAGGGACTATGGCTACACCTTC.

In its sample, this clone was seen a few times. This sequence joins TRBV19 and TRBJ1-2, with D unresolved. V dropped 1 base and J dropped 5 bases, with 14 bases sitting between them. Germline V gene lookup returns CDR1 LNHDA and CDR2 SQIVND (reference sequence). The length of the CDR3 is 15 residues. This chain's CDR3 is CASSIVGPVHYGYTF. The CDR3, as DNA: TGTGCCAGTAGTATAGTGGGCCCGGTCCATTATGGCTACACCTTC.

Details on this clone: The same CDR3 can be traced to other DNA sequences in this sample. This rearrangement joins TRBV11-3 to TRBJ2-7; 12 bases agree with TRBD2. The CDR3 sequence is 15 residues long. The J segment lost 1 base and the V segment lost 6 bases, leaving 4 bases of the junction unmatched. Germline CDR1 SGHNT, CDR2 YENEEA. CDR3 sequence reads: CASSPGLAGSYEQYV. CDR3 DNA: TGTGCCAGCAGTCCCGGACTAGCGGGGTCCTACGAGCAGTACGTC.

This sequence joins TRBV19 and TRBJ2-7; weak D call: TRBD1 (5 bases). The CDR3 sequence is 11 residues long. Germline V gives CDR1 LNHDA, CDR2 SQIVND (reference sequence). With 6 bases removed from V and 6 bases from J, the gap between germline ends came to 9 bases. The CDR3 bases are TGTGCCAGTAGGCTAGGGGCCGAGCAGTACTTC. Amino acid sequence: CASRLGAEQYF.

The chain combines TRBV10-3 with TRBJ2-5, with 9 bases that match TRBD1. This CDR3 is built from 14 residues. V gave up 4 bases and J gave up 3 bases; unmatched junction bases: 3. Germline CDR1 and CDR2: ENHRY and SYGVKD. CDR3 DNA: TGTGCCATCAGTGGTGACAGGGGGAAAGAGACCCAGTACTTC. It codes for CAISGDRGKETQYF.

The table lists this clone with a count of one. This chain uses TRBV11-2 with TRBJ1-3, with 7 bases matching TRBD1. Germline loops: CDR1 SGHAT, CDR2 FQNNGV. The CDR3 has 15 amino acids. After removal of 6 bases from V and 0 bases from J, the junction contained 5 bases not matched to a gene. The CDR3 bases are TGTGCCAGCAGACAGACAGGGAACTCTGGAAACACCATATATTTT. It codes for CASRQTGNSGNTIYF.